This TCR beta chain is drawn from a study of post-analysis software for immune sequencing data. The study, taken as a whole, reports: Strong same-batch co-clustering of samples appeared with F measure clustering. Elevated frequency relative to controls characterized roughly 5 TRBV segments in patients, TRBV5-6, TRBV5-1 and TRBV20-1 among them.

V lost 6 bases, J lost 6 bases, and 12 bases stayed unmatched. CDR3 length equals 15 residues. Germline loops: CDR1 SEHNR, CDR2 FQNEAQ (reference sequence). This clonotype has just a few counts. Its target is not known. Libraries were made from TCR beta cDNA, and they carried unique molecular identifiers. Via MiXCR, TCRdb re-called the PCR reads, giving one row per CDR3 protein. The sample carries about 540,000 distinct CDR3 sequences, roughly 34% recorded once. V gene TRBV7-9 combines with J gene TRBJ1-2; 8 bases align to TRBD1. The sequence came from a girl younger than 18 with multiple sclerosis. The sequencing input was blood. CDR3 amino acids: CASRVDRALPHGYTF. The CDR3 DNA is TGTGCCAGCAGAGTGGACAGGGCTCTTCCTCATGGCTACACCTTC.